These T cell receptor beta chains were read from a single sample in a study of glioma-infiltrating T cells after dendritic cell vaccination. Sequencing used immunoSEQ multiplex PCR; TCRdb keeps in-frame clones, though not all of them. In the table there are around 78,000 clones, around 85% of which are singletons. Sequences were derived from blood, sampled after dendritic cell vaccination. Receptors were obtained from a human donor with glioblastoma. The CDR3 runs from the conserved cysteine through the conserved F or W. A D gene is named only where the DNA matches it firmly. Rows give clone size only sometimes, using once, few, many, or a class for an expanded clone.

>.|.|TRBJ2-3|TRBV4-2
CASSQETRSDTQYF
TGTGCCAGCAGCCAAGAGACTAGATCAGATACGCAGTATTTT
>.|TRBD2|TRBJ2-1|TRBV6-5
CASSGSSGGPNEQFF
TGTGCCAGCAGTGGTTCGAGCGGGGGCCCCAATGAGCAGTTCTTC
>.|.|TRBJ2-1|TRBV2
CASTRNNEQFF
TGTGCCAGCACCAGAAACAATGAGCAGTTCTTC
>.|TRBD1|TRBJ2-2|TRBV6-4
CASRSRDSDTGELFF
TGTGCCAGCAGAAGCCGGGACAGCGACACCGGGGAGCTGTTTTTT
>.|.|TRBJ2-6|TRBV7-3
CASSLWKGVTYSGANVLTF
TGTGCCAGCAGCTTATGGAAAGGAGTTACCTACTCTGGGGCCAACGTCCTGACTTTC
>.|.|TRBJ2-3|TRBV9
CASSATGSTDTQYF
TGTGCCAGCAGCGCGACAGGCTCGACAGATACGCAGTATTTT
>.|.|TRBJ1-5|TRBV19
CASSIDVDSRRNQPQHF
TGTGCCAGTAGTATAGATGTAGACTCGCGTCGCAATCAGCCCCAGCATTTT
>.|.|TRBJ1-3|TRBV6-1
CASSEFGAGGNTIYF
TGTGCCAGCAGTGAATTTGGGGCTGGGGGAAACACCATATATTTT
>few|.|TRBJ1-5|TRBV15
CATSTRTTGLSNQPQHF
TGTGCCACCAGCACCCGAACAACAGGGCTCAGCAATCAGCCCCAGCATTTT
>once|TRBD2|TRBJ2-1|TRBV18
CASSPPGLAGGYNEQFF
TGTGCCAGCTCACCACCGGGACTAGCGGGGGGGTATAATGAGCAGTTCTTC
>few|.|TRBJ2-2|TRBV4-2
CASSQDIGGQSTGELFF
TGTGCCAGCAGCCAAGATATCGGGGGACAGAGCACCGGGGAGCTGTTTTTT
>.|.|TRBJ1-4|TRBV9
CASSARVSTEKLFF
TGTGCCAGCAGCGCCAGGGTTTCAACTGAAAAACTGTTTTTT
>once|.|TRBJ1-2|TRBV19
CASSIQAGGRYGYTF
TGTGCCAGTAGTATTCAAGCTGGCGGAAGGTATGGCTACACCTTC
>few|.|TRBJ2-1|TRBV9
CASSVGEYNEQFF
TGTGCCAGCAGCGTAGGGGAGTACAATGAGCAGTTCTTC
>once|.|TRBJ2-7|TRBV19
CASSITARGNSYEQYF
TGTGCCAGTAGTATAACCGCGCGGGGTAATTCTTACGAGCAGTACTTC
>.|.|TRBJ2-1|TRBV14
CASSPTEYNEQFF
TGTGCCAGCAGCCCGACAGAGTACAATGAGCAGTTCTTC
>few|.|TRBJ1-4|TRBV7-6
CASSLGPGYYEKLFF
TGTGCCAGCAGCTTAGGACCGGGTTATTATGAAAAACTGTTTTTT
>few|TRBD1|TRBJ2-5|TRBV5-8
CASSLRDRPYF
TGTGCCAGCAGCCTCCGGGACAGGCCGTACTTC
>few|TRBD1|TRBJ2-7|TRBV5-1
CASSLAVGDRASYEQYF
TGCGCCAGCAGCTTGGCCGTTGGGGACAGGGCCTCCTACGAGCAGTACTTC
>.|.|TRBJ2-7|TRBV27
CASSLSDLSREQYF
TGTGCCAGCAGTTTATCGGACTTGTCTCGAGAGCAGTACTTC
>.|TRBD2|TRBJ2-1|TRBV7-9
CASSPTSGNQNEQFF
TGTGCCAGCAGCCCGACTAGCGGGAACCAGAATGAGCAGTTCTTC
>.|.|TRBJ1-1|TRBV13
CASSLGQGFTEAFF
TGTGCCAGCAGCTTAGGTCAGGGATTCACTGAAGCTTTCTTT
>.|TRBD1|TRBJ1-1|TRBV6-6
CASRPQDRHTEAFF
TGTGCCAGCAGACCTCAGGACAGGCACACTGAAGCTTTCTTT
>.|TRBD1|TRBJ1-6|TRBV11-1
CASSLDTGVYSPLHF
TGTGCCAGCAGCTTAGATACAGGGGTATATTCACCCCTCCACTTT
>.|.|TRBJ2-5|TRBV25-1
CASSESWGGREGETQYF
TGTGCCAGCAGTGAATCATGGGGGGGCAGGGAGGGAGAGACCCAGTACTTC
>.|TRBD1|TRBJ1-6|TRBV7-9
CASSLGTGNSPLHF
TGTGCCAGCAGCTTGGGGACAGGGAACTCACCCCTCCACTTT
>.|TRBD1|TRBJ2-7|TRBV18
CASSPGQGGSYEQYF
TGTGCCAGCTCACCAGGACAGGGGGGGTCCTACGAGCAGTACTTC
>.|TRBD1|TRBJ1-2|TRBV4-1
CASSQVDREGYGYTF
TGCGCCAGCAGCCAAGTGGACAGGGAGGGCTATGGCTACACCTTC
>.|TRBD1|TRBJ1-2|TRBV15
CATSRGATGGYGYTF
TGTGCCACCAGCAGAGGGGCGACAGGGGGATATGGCTACACCTTC
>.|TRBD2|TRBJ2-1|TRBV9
CASSGTSGAAPDHNEQFF
TGTGCCAGCAGCGGGACTAGCGGGGCGGCCCCCGATCACAATGAGCAGTTCTTC
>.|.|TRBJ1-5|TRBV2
CASSEGSVYNQPQHF
TGTGCCAGCAGTGAAGGCAGCGTTTACAATCAGCCCCAGCATTTT
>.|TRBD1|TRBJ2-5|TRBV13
CASSLRQTWDSKETQYF
TGTGCCAGCAGCTTACGTCAAACCTGGGACAGCAAAGAGACCCAGTACTTC
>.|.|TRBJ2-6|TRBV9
CASSVSGMTANVLTF
TGTGCCAGCAGCGTATCAGGGATGACGGCCAACGTCCTGACTTTC
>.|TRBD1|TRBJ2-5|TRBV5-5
CASSFGTGSSETQYF
TGTGCCAGCAGCTTCGGGACAGGGTCTTCAGAGACCCAGTACTTC
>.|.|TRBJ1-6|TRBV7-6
CASSLFGPGGGQDSPLHF
TGTGCCAGCAGCTTATTTGGGCCCGGGGGGGGGCAGGATTCACCCCTCCACTTT
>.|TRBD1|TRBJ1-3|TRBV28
CASIQGGSGNTIYF
TGTGCCAGTATACAGGGGGGCTCTGGAAACACCATATATTTT
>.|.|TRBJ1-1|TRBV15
CATSSRGERAATEAFF
TGTGCCACCAGCAGCCGCGGGGAGAGGGCGGCCACTGAAGCTTTCTTT
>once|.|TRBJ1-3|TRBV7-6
CASSLDPHPGGNTIYF
TGTGCCAGCAGCTTAGACCCCCACCCGGGGGGAAACACCATATATTTT
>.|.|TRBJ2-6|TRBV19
CASSMRGMSGANVLTF
TGTGCCAGTAGTATGAGGGGGATGTCTGGGGCCAACGTCCTGACTTTC
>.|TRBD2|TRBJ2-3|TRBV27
CASSFTGTSGSQYF
TGTGCCAGCAGCTTTACCGGGACTAGCGGGAGTCAGTATTTT
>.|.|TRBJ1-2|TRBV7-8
CASSTRPGGITNYGYTF
TGTGCCAGCAGCACACGCCCGGGCGGGATCACCAACTATGGCTACACCTTC
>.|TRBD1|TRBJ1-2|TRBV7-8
CASSETRDREAGYTF
TGTGCCAGCAGCGAGACCCGTGACAGGGAGGCTGGCTACACCTTC
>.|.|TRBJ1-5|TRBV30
CAWSGQINQPQHF
TGTGCCTGGAGTGGACAGATTAATCAGCCCCAGCATTTT
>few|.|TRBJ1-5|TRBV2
CASSDFNQPQHF
TGTGCCAGCAGCGACTTCAATCAGCCCCAGCATTTT
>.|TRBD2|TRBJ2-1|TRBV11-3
CASSTTGGFSYNEQFF
TGTGCCAGCAGCACCACCGGGGGGTTCTCCTACAATGAGCAGTTCTTC
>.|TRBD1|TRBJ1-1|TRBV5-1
CASSFLGDRPNTEAFF
TGCGCCAGCAGCTTTCTGGGGGACAGGCCCAACACTGAAGCTTTCTTT
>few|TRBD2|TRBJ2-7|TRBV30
CAWSPIRLAEYEQYF
TGTGCCTGGAGCCCGATCCGACTAGCGGAGTACGAGCAGTACTTC
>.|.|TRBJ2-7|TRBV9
CASSGGGRTYEQYF
TGTGCCAGCAGCGGGGGGGGCAGAACCTACGAGCAGTACTTC
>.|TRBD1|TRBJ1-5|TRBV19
CASSTSGTGGRQPQHF
TGTGCCAGTAGTACTTCCGGGACAGGGGGCCGACAGCCCCAGCATTTT
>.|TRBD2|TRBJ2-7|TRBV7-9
CATKAGVPSEQYF
TGTGCCACTAAAGCGGGAGTCCCTTCCGAGCAGTACTTC
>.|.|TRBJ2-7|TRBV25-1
CASETSYEQYF
TGTGCCAGCGAGACTAGTTACGAGCAGTACTTC